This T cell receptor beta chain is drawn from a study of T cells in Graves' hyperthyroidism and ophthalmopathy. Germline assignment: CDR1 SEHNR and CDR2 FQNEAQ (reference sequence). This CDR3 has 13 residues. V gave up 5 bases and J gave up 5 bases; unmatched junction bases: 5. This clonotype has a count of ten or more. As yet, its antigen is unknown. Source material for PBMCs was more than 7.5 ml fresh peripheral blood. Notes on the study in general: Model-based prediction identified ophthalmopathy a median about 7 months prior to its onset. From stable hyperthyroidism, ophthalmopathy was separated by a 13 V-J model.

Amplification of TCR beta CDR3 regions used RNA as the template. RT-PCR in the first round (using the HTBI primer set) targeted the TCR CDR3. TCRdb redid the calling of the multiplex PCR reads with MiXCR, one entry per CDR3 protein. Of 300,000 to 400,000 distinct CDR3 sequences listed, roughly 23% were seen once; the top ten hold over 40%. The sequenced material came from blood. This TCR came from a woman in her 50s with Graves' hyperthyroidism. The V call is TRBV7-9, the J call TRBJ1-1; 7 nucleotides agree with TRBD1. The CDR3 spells CASSMQQGTEAFF. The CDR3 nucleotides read TGTGCCAGCAGCATGCAACAGGGGACTGAAGCTTTCTTT. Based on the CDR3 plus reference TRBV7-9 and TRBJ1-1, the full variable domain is DTGVSQNPRHKITKRGQNVTFRCDPISEHNRLYWYRQTLGQGPEFLTYFQNEAQLEKSRLLSDRFSAERPKGSFSTLEIQRTEQGDSAMYLCASSMQQGTEAFFGQGTRLTVV.